Only a few counts were recorded for the clone carrying this T cell receptor beta chain. The target antigen is unknown. These data are taken from a study of CD8 T cells in ankylosing spondylitis. TCRdb used MiXCR to reprocess the 5' RACE reads, holding one entry per CDR3 protein. This table has over 400,000 distinct CDR3 sequences, approximately 26% appearing once. Study findings and constraints: Disease-linked clones reportedly concentrated significantly in matched ankylosing spondylitis synovial fluid. A motif in TCR beta, a set of eight or nine highly homologous variants, appeared characteristic of ankylosing spondylitis blood.

The CDR3 covers 14 residues. Germline trimming cut 3 bases from V and 1 base from J; bases unmatched to any gene: 0. Germline-derived CDR1 and CDR2 are SGHDT and YYEEEE. The sequenced material came from blood, either unsorted or a sorted T cell fraction (not recorded which). The TCR comes from a male donor with ankylosing spondylitis. This chain uses TRBV5-6 with TRBJ2-3; 9 bases are shared with TRBD1. The CDR3 protein is CASSWTGGTDTQYF. Written as DNA, the CDR3 is TGTGCCAGCAGCTGGACAGGGGGCACAGATACGCAGTATTTT.